This paragraph reports one T cell receptor (beta chain). Generated by immunoSEQ multiplex PCR, the TCRdb table keeps only in-frame clones and is missing some. The table has roughly 40,000 clones, 60% to 80% seen once. This sample is drawn from a study of preoperative IRX-2 immunotherapy in early breast cancer. This CDR3 spans 14 amino acids. CDR1 is MNHGY, CDR2 SAAAGT, per germline. After removal of 5 bases from V and 7 bases from J, the junction contained 7 bases not matched to a gene. Treatment meaning: preoperative locoregional IRX-2 cytokine immunotherapy. The receptor was derived from a human donor with breast cancer. This sequence joins TRBV6-8 and TRBJ2-4, with 8 bases fitting TRBD1. The source was tumor tissue, collected after IRX-2 immunotherapy. The chain's CDR3 is CASSPWTGSNIQYF. Here the CDR3 DNA reads TGTGCCAGCAGTCCCTGGACAGGGTCGAACATTCAGTACTTC.